The next 27 T cell receptor beta chains were all read from a single sample in a study of blood T cell repertoires in COVID-19 (dated by TCRdb to the early 2020s). Receptor amplification or capture employed the immunoSEQ multiplex PCR assay. TCRdb took this table from immuneACCESS and kept in-frame rearrangements with V and J called. Such tables lack part of the clones; where checked against another copy, unresolved V genes explain under half of the gap, and the rest is unexplained. The sample data list about 52,000 clones, and approximately 84% of these were observed just once. The ten largest clones represent 13% to 15% of the sample. What was sequenced was peripheral blood. Every receptor here comes from a man between 65 and 85 years old with acute or convalescent COVID-19.

The rearrangement links TRBV19 to TRBJ1-3; no clear D. The V gene's germline CDR1 is LNHDA and CDR2 SQIVND (reference sequence). Trimming took 5 bases from V and 4 from J, leaving 12 bases between them. This CDR3 has 14 amino acids. This chain's CDR3 is CASSDPGSGNTIYF. The CDR3 DNA is TGTGCCAGTAGTGACCCGGGTTCGGGAAACACCATATATTTT.

This clone was seen many times. The chain employs TRBV4-3 and TRBJ1-4; D is uncertain. With 2 bases removed from V and 7 bases from J, the gap between germline ends came to 14 bases. CDR3 length: 15 amino acids. Germline CDR1 and CDR2: LGHNA and YSLEER. CDR3 DNA sequence: TGCGCCAGCAGCCAAATCGACGGGATTGGTGAAAAACTGTTTTTT. Residues: CASSQIDGIGEKLFF.

The genes are TRBV3-1 (or the pseudogene TRBV3-2) and TRBJ1-1; D may be TRBD1 (6 bases). The germline gives CDR1 LGHDT, CDR2 YNNKEL (reference sequence). V was cut by 4 bases and J by 4 bases, with 13 bases left in between. This CDR3 has 14 amino acids. The CDR3 DNA reads as TGTGCCAGCAGCCCCCTCGGCAGGGGCACTGAAGCTTTCTTT. It codes for CASSPLGRGTEAFF.

Worth noting for this clone: Other DNA sequences in this specimen translate into the identical CDR3. V gene TRBV7-9 combines with J gene TRBJ1-2, with 7 bases that match TRBD1. This CDR3 is 15 amino acids long. Germline V CDR1 and CDR2: SEHNR, FQNEAQ (reference sequence). The V segment lost 5 bases and the J segment 0 bases; nucleotides outside the gene matches: 6. The CDR3 coding sequence is TGTGCCAGCAGCCCTAGACAGGGAGCTAACTATGGCTACACCTTC. Protein sequence: CASSPRQGANYGYTF.

CDR3 sequence (DNA): TGTGCCAGCAGTTACAGGGGCGGGGACTACAATGAGCAGTTCTTC. Its protein is CASSYRGGDYNEQFF. This chain uses TRBV6-2 or TRBV6-3 with TRBJ2-1, with D tentatively TRBD2 (6 bases). Trimming took 2 bases from V and 3 from J, leaving 11 bases between them. CDR3 length: 15 residues. Germline V gene sequence: CDR1 MNHEY, CDR2 SVGEGT.

The V and J genes are TRBV19 and TRBJ2-5; no clear D. CDR1 is LNHDA, CDR2 SQIVND, per germline (reference sequence). V was pared by 3 bases and J by 3 bases, with 14 bases between. The CDR3 consists of 15 residues. The CDR3: CASSIPSVSKETQYF. The DNA for the CDR3 is TGTGCCAGTAGTATCCCATCCGTCTCTAAAGAGACCCAGTACTTC. Together with reference TRBV19 and TRBJ2-5, the CDR3 gives the full variable domain: DGGITQSPKYLFRKEGQNVTLSCEQNLNHDAMYWYRQDPGQGLRLIYYSQIVNDFQKGDIAEGYSVSREKKESFPLTVTSAQKNPTAFYLCASSIPSVSKETQYFGPGTRLLVL.

V is TRBV5-1 and J is TRBJ2-5, with 7 bases identical to TRBD2. V was clipped by 0 bases and J by 2 bases; unmatched bases: 4. The CDR3 is 15 residues long. Germline CDR1 is SGHRS and CDR2 is YFSETQ. DNA for the CDR3: TGCGCCAGCAGCTTGGCCGCTAGCGGACAAGAGACCCAGTACTTC. Protein sequence: CASSLAASGQETQYF. The full variable domain, its missing parts supplied by reference TRBV5-1 and TRBJ2-5, is KAGVTQTPRYLIKTRGQQVTLSCSPISGHRSVSWYQQTPGQGLQFLFEYFSETQRNKGNFPGRFSGRQFSNSRSEMNVSTLELGDSALYLCASSLAASGQETQYFGPGTRLLVL.

The genes are TRBV14 and TRBJ2-1; TRBD2 might be the D (5 bases). V lost 0 bases and J lost 11, with 11 bases in between. Germline V lookup: CDR1 SGHDN, CDR2 FVKESK. The CDR3 has 13 residues. This CDR3 reads CASSQDLTGKQFF. In nucleotides, the CDR3 is TGTGCCAGCAGCCAAGACTTGACGGGGAAGCAGTTCTTC.

The chain recombines TRBV7-2 with TRBJ2-3; TRBD2 aligns across 12 bases. The CDR3 loop spans 16 amino acids. V shed 4 bases, J shed 0 bases, and the junction held 2 bases outside the gene matches. The germline V gene has CDR1 SGHTA and CDR2 FQGNSA. The CDR3 DNA reads TGTGCCAGCAGCTCGGGGACTAGCGGGAGCACAGATACGCAGTATTTT. It specifies CASSSGTSGSTDTQYF.

The rearrangement joins TRBV28 to TRBJ2-1; 14 bases line up with TRBD2. Germline assignment: CDR1 MDHEN and CDR2 SYDVKM. CDR3 length: 17 residues. V lost 10 bases, J lost 2 bases, and 10 bases stayed unmatched. CDR3 protein: CATGTSGSLGTYNEQFF. CDR3 in DNA: TGTGCCACGGGGACTAGCGGGAGTCTGGGGACCTACAATGAGCAGTTCTTC.

The chain links TRBV19 to TRBJ1-5; no definite D call. Per the germline V gene, CDR1 is LNHDA and CDR2 is SQIVND (reference sequence). The CDR3 extends over 15 amino acids. V was trimmed by 4 bases and J by 5 bases, leaving 15 bases between them. The CDR3 region has the DNA TGTGCCAGTAGTAGGGTGGAGGGTGTCGATCAGCCCCAGCATTTT. Translated: CASSRVEGVDQPQHF. The whole variable domain, filled in from reference TRBV19 and TRBJ1-5, reads DGGITQSPKYLFRKEGQNVTLSCEQNLNHDAMYWYRQDPGQGLRLIYYSQIVNDFQKGDIAEGYSVSREKKESFPLTVTSAQKNPTAFYLCASSRVEGVDQPQHFGDGTRLSIL.

The chain couples TRBV7-2 to TRBJ2-5; 9 bases align to TRBD2. The CDR3 sequence is 16 residues long. The germline CDR1 and CDR2 sequences are SGHTA and FQGNSA. Losses at the gene ends were 5 bases for V and 0 bases for J; bases not matched to a gene: 7. The CDR3 DNA reads as TGTGCCAGCAGCCCCTTCCTAGCGGGGAACCAAGAGACCCAGTACTTC. It codes for CASSPFLAGNQETQYF. Drawing the rest from reference TRBV7-2 and TRBJ2-5, the complete variable domain is GAGVSQSPSNKVTEKGKDVELRCDPISGHTALYWYRQSLGQGLEFLIYFQGNSAPDKSGLPSDRFSAERTGGSVSTLTIQRTQQEDSAVYLCASSPFLAGNQETQYFGPGTRLLVL.

The chain uses TRBV7-9 and TRBJ2-6; maybe TRBD2 (5 bases). V was shortened by 5 bases and J by 0 bases, with 14 bases between the two germline ends. This CDR3 contains 17 residues. Germline V gives CDR1 SEHNR, CDR2 FQNEAQ (reference sequence). The CDR3 DNA reads as TGTGCCAGCAGCACCCGGACGGGGAGCTCTGGGGCCAACGTCCTGACTTTC. Its protein is CASSTRTGSSGANVLTF.

The CDR3 nucleotides are TGCAGCGTTGACCAGGGATACACCGGGGAGCTGTTTTTT. Translating gives CSVDQGYTGELFF. This chain links TRBV29-1 with TRBJ2-2; a possible D gene is TRBD1 (5 bases). The CDR3 loop spans 13 amino acids. The ends were cut back, 3 bases at V and 3 bases at J, with 8 bases in the middle. Germline V lookup: CDR1 SQVTM, CDR2 ANQGSEA.

The gene calls are TRBV4-3 and TRBJ2-5, with D uncertain. Germline V gives CDR1 LGHNA, CDR2 YSLEER. The CDR3 covers 16 residues. With 4 bases removed from V and 5 bases from J, the gap between germline ends came to 20 bases. The CDR3 DNA follows: TGCGCCAGCAGCCGCATTTTTTTCGCGCCCGGGGAGACCCAGTACTTC. Protein product: CASSRIFFAPGETQYF.

The chain combines TRBV7-9 with TRBJ2-7, with D possibly TRBD1 on 6 matching bases. This CDR3 is 13 amino acids long. Trimming took off 5 bases at V and 1 base at J, with 9 bases between the two ends. Per germline, CDR1 SEHNR and CDR2 FQNEAQ (reference sequence). Written as DNA, the CDR3 is TGTGCCAGCAGCACAGGGCGGTCCTACGAGCAGTACTTC. The encoded protein is CASSTGRSYEQYF.

This clone was seen a single time. The J gene is TRBJ1-2, the V gene TRBV7-9; D uncertain. This CDR3 is built from 15 residues. Trimming left V 5 bases short and J 0 bases short, with 13 bases between. From germline, CDR1 is SEHNR and CDR2 FQNEAQ (reference sequence). This CDR3 reads CASSETGGSNYGYTF. In nucleotides, the CDR3 is TGTGCCAGCAGCGAAACTGGCGGGTCTAACTATGGCTACACCTTC.

The count of this clone is one. The rearrangement links TRBV11-3 to TRBJ2-3, with 10 bases aligning to TRBD1. CDR1 and CDR2 from the germline V gene are SGHNT and YENEEA. This CDR3 region has 15 residues. Unmatched junction bases numbered 3, after V lost 5 bases and J lost 1 base. The CDR3 DNA reads TGTGCCAGCAGCCGACAGGGGGCAGGCACAGATACGCAGTATTTT. It encodes CASSRQGAGTDTQYF.

V usage is TRBV28 and J usage is TRBJ2-3; 11 bases map to TRBD2. Germline V gene lookup returns CDR1 MDHEN and CDR2 SYDVKM. V shed 2 bases, J shed 6 bases, and the junction held 7 bases outside the gene matches. This CDR3 spans 16 amino acids. Written as DNA, the CDR3 is TGTGCCAGCAGTTTAGGTAGCGGGGGGGTGATTGATACGCAGTATTTT. Its translation: CASSLGSGGVIDTQYF.

The chain joins TRBV23-1 to TRBJ2-7; possibly TRBD2 for D (6 bases). TRBV23-1 is identified as an open reading frame with a role that is uncertain. The CDR3 has 15 amino acids. The V gene lost 10 bases and the J gene lost 4 bases, with 23 bases spanning the gap. The CDR3, as DNA: TGCGCCAAACCGGGAGAAAAGGGGAGGACGTACGAGCAGTACGTC. Protein: CAKPGEKGRTYEQYV.

The chain couples TRBV5-1 to TRBJ2-6; possible D gene TRBD1, 7 bases. The CDR3 loop spans 15 amino acids. The germline V and J ends were trimmed by 6 bases and 0 bases, with 10 bases remaining between them. Per the germline V gene, CDR1 is SGHRS and CDR2 is YFSETQ. The CDR3 DNA sequence: TGCGCCAGCACAGGGGGGATCTCTGGGGCCAACGTCCTGACTTTC. This sequence encodes CASTGGISGANVLTF.

This chain uses TRBV7-9 with TRBJ2-3; 7 nucleotides match TRBD1. This CDR3 region has 16 residues. Germline-derived CDR1 and CDR2 are SEHNR and FQNEAQ (reference sequence). The V segment lost 5 bases and the J segment 0 bases; nucleotides outside the gene matches: 8. In DNA form, the CDR3 reads TGTGCCAGCAGCCGCACAGGGGTACGGAGCACAGATACGCAGTATTTT. Protein sequence: CASSRTGVRSTDTQYF.

CDR3 DNA sequence: TGTGCCAGCAGTTATTCAGGGATAACCTACGAGCAGTACTTC. Translated: CASSYSGITYEQYF. V is TRBV2 and J is TRBJ2-7; perhaps TRBD1 as D (5 bases). This CDR3 region has 14 residues. Germline loops: CDR1 SNHLY, CDR2 FYNNEI. Trimming left V 5 bases short and J 2 bases short, with 13 bases between. Full variable domain (missing parts from reference TRBV2 and TRBJ2-7): EPEVTQTPSHQVTQMGQEVILRCVPISNHLYFYWYRQILGQKVEFLVSFYNNEISEKSEIFDDQFSVERPDGSNFTLKIRSTKLEDSAMYFCASSYSGITYEQYFGPGTRLTVT.

V and J are TRBV5-1 and TRBJ1-1, with 9 bases aligning to TRBD1. Germline lookup yields CDR1 SGHRS and CDR2 YFSETQ. The trim removed 0 bases at V and 5 bases at J, leaving 5 bases unmatched. The CDR3 has 15 amino acids. The CDR3 loop is CASSLGGQGNTEAFF. CDR3 coding DNA: TGCGCCAGCAGCTTGGGTGGACAGGGGAATACTGAAGCTTTCTTT.

The rearrangement links TRBV19 to TRBJ1-3; TRBD1 matches 8 bases. The length of the CDR3 is 16 residues. V dropped 5 bases and J dropped 2; count of bases not matched to a gene: 8. Germline CDR1 LNHDA, CDR2 SQIVND (reference sequence). For the CDR3, the DNA is TGTGCCAGTAGTGCCCCGGACAGGGAAACTGGAAACACCATATATTTT. Its protein product is CASSAPDRETGNTIYF.

The chain recombines TRBV7-2 with TRBJ1-1; D is unclear. The V gene's germline CDR1 is SGHTA and CDR2 FQGNSA. The CDR3 totals 14 residues. V lost 8 bases to trimming and J lost 0 bases, with 13 bases between them. CDR3 nucleotides: TGTGCCAGCGGCAAGACAACCTTGAACACTGAAGCTTTCTTT. Encoded protein: CASGKTTLNTEAFF.

V and J are TRBV24-1 and TRBJ1-2; D perhaps matches TRBD1 (6 bases). Germline V lookup: CDR1 KGHDR, CDR2 SFDVKD. V was cut by 6 bases and J by 7 bases, with 11 bases left in between. This CDR3 has 12 residues. The CDR3 DNA reads as TGTGCCACCAGTCAGGGGTACGGTGGCTACACCTTC. Amino acid sequence: CATSQGYGGYTF.